This T cell receptor beta chain was recorded in a study of blood T cell repertoires in COVID-19. Whole-study context: The origin of the acute and convalescent COVID-19 samples was the United States, Italy and Spain. In each case, the material was cDNA or gDNA derived from T cells, B-cell-depleted T cells, or PBMCs.

Recruitment covered about two dozen US areas and drew participants whose ages spanned roughly 18 to 100 years. In assigning cohorts, the study relied on participant-reported clinical history. Some clones are missing from TCRdb's copy, which holds only in-frame ones; the method was immunoSEQ multiplex PCR. The table has about 190,000 clones, roughly three quarters seen once. The germline CDR1 and CDR2 sequences are LGHDT and YNNKEL (reference sequence). The CDR3 sequence is 14 residues long. V lost 4 bases, J lost 1 base, and 10 bases lay in between. The receptor's source is a woman aged 45-59 years with acute COVID-19. The sample consisted of PBMCs or T cells enriched from blood (not recorded which). The chain carries TRBV3-1 (or the pseudogene TRBV3-2) and TRBJ2-5; no firm D call. CDR3 residues: CASSLSQVQETQYF. DNA for the CDR3: TGTGCCAGCAGCCTCTCGCAGGTCCAAGAGACCCAGTACTTC.